This T cell receptor (beta chain) was profiled in a study of siplizumab effects on memory and regulatory T cells. This clone has a handful of counts. Its antigen is not known. The CDR3 runs to 13 residues. The germline V gene has CDR1 SGHNT and CDR2 YYREEE (reference sequence). The V end was cut by 0 bases, the J end by 0 bases, with 3 bases between. This table comes from immunoSEQ multiplex PCR, and its TCRdb copy is limited to in-frame clones, with some not included. The sample lists 11,000 to 15,000 clones, about 46% occurring once. Study observations and caveats: In unstimulated cells, naive T cells appeared more diverse than memory T cells and seemed major alloresponse contributors.

The mixed lymphocyte reaction cells were cocultured at 37°C for roughly 6 days. V and J are TRBV5-4 and TRBJ1-2; unclear D gene. The receptor comes from a human donor in good health; the cells came from an allogeneic mixed lymphocyte reaction. Material for sequencing was CFSE-low (dividing) CD4+ T cells sorted from an allogeneic mixed lymphocyte reaction. This CDR3 reads CASSLDSNYGYTF. The DNA of the CDR3 is TGTGCCAGCAGCTTGGACTCTAACTATGGCTACACCTTC. Variable domain in full (rest from reference TRBV5-4 and TRBJ1-2): ETGVTQSPTHLIKTRGQQVTLRCSSQSGHNTVSWYQQALGQGPQFIFQYYREEENGRGNFPPRFSGLQFPNYSSELNVNALELDDSALYLCASSLDSNYGYTFGSGTRLTVV.